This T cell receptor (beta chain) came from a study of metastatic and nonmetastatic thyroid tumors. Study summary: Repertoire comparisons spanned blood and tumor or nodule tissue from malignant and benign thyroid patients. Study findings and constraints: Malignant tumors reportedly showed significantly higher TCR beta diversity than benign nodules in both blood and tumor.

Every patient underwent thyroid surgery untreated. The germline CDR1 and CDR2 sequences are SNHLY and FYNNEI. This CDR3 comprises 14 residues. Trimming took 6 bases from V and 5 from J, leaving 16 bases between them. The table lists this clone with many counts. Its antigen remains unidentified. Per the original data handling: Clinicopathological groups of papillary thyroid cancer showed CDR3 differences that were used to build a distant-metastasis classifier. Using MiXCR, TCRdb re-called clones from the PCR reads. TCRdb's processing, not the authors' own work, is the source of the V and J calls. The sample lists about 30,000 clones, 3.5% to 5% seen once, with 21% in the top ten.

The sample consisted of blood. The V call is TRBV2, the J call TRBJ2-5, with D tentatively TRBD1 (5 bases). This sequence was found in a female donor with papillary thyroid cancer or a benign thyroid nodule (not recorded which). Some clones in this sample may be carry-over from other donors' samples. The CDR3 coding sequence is TGTGCCAGCAGGGCTTATTCAGGGTGGGAGACCCAGTACTTC. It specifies CASRAYSGWETQYF.